This TCR beta chain was captured by sequencing in a study of response to subunit inactivated influenza vaccine (dated by TCRdb to 2017 to 2018). At the level of the whole study: To follow how T cells responded to a trivalent subunit inactivated influenza vaccine, the researchers relied on deep quantitative profiling of the T cell receptor repertoire. General study outcomes and caveats: According to the authors, only a limited number of new T cells may be recruited by each seasonal influenza vaccination.

For CDR1 and CDR2, the germline V gene (reference sequence) lists LNHDA and SQIVND. Including the terminal cysteine and phenylalanine, the CDR3 comprises 15 residues. The sequence is cut down to CDR3 DNA, 45 bases in frame from base 1. The germline V end is reduced by 3 bases and the J end by 15 bases; junction bases left unmatched: 17. This clonotype was detected only a few times. It lacks a known antigen. No quality values exist for individual bases; no much larger clone is one base distant. Library prep was done by RT-PCR. The sequencer listed for this sample is Illumina HiSeq 2500. TCRdb reran the public reads through fastp at Q25 and MiXCR, keeping productive beta chains. Rows are unified per CDR3 protein, each entry keeping the most common DNA and genes. Counted in this sample were approximately 530,000 distinct CDR3 sequences; 6.5% to 8% of them appeared once. In total, the top ten clones hold roughly 13% of the sample.

This receptor was taken from a man aged 50 to 69 who received an inactivated influenza vaccine. Donor details come from another sample of the same person, matched by shared clones. The sequence links TRBV19 to TRBJ2-3; the junction holds 8 bases that match TRBD2. Sequencing used PBMCs from blood, obtained roughly 24 months after vaccination. The bases read TGTGCCAGTAGTATCCCCCCATCCACGGGGGGGACTAAATATTTT. It codes for CASSIPPSTGGTKYF.